The rows below give T cell receptor beta chains drawn from one sample of a study of blood T cell repertoires in COVID-19. Sequencing was performed with immunoSEQ multiplex PCR; in TCRdb, only in-frame clones are kept and a portion is missing. The sample has about 86,000 clones, roughly 88% seen once. What was sequenced was peripheral blood. The receptors here all came from a woman older than 75 with active or convalescent COVID-19. Both conserved end residues are part of each CDR3. D genes are given only for firm matches. The size of a clone is reported for some rows only, either as once, few or many, or as a class for expanded clones.

size,V,length,D,J,CDR3,DNA
NA,TRBV6-5,15,NA,TRBJ1-2,CASSYQRQAVDGYTF,TGTGCCAGCAGTTACCAGAGACAGGCGGTCGACGGCTACACCTTC
NA,TRBV18,13,NA,TRBJ1-1,CASSPREGAEAFF,TGTGCCAGCTCACCCAGGGAGGGGGCTGAAGCTTTCTTT
NA,TRBV29-1,16,TRBD2,TRBJ2-7,CSVEGRRLAGVTEQYF,TGCAGCGTTGAAGGTCGGAGGCTAGCGGGAGTTACCGAGCAGTACTTC
few,TRBV11-1,13,NA,TRBJ2-1,CASSPGGPNEQFF,TGTGCCAGCAGCCCGGGGGGCCCGAATGAGCAGTTCTTC
NA,TRBV9,14,NA,TRBJ2-7,CASSPRQGPYEQYF,TGTGCCAGCAGCCCCCGGCAGGGCCCCTACGAGCAGTACTTC
NA,TRBV6-5,13,NA,TRBJ1-1,CASSYGGVTEAFF,TGTGCCAGCAGTTACGGGGGGGTGACTGAAGCTTTCTTT
NA,TRBV7-8,13,NA,TRBJ2-3,CASSLAEPDTQYF,TGTGCCAGCAGCTTAGCGGAGCCAGATACGCAGTATTTT
NA,TRBV3-1/TRBV3-2,14,TRBD2,TRBJ2-5,CASSPRTSRETQYF,TGTGCCAGCAGCCCAAGGACTAGTCGAGAGACCCAGTACTTC
NA,TRBV6-5,14,TRBD1,TRBJ2-7,CASTKGQGGYEQYF,TGTGCCAGCACCAAAGGACAGGGCGGTTACGAGCAGTACTTC
NA,TRBV28,15,TRBD2,TRBJ2-7,CASSSGGEVLIEQYF,TGTGCCAGCAGCTCGGGGGGGGAGGTTTTGATAGAGCAGTACTTC
NA,TRBV19,12,NA,TRBJ2-5,CASSFRQETQYF,TGTGCCAGTAGCTTCAGGCAAGAGACCCAGTACTTC
NA,TRBV19,14,NA,TRBJ1-1,CASSRQAKDTEAFF,TGTGCCAGTAGTAGGCAGGCAAAGGACACTGAAGCTTTCTTT
NA,TRBV3-1/TRBV3-2,16,NA,TRBJ1-3,CASSPLPIPIGNTIYF,TGTGCCAGCAGCCCCCTCCCTATACCGATCGGAAACACCATATATTTT
NA,TRBV29-1,12,NA,TRBJ1-1,CSVGWQNTEAFF,TGCAGCGTTGGGTGGCAGAACACTGAAGCTTTCTTT
few,TRBV6-4,13,NA,TRBJ2-1,CASSLSGTREQFF,TGTGCCAGCAGCCTTAGCGGAACAAGGGAGCAGTTCTTC
NA,TRBV2,13,TRBD1,TRBJ2-7,CASRRQGGYEQYF,TGTGCCAGCAGAAGACAGGGTGGTTACGAGCAGTACTTC
NA,TRBV15,17,NA,TRBJ2-5,CATSRDYSQSRQETQYF,TGTGCCACCAGCAGAGATTACTCGCAAAGCCGTCAAGAGACCCAGTACTTC
NA,TRBV15,15,TRBD1,TRBJ1-2,CATSKGQGAVYGYTF,TGTGCCACCAGCAAGGGACAGGGGGCAGTATATGGCTACACCTTC
NA,TRBV10-3,14,NA,TRBJ1-1,CAISDVGGITEAFF,TGTGCCATCAGTGACGTGGGCGGGATCACTGAAGCTTTCTTT
NA,TRBV7-8,14,TRBD2,TRBJ2-1,CASSITSGRNEQFF,TGTGCCAGCAGCATAACTAGCGGGAGAAATGAGCAGTTCTTC
NA,TRBV13,15,TRBD1,TRBJ1-2,CASSLGGDREDGYTF,TGTGCCAGCAGCTTAGGAGGGGACAGGGAGGATGGCTACACCTTC
NA,TRBV5-1,14,NA,TRBJ2-7,CASSSREGAYEQYF,TGCGCCAGCAGCTCCCGGGAAGGTGCGTACGAGCAGTACTTC
once,TRBV3-1/TRBV3-2,15,TRBD2,TRBJ2-1,CASSQGGRLYNEQFF,TGTGCCAGCAGCCAAGGCGGGAGGCTCTACAATGAGCAGTTCTTC
once,TRBV3-1/TRBV3-2,17,TRBD2,TRBJ2-2,CASSPPRGGTNTGELFF,TGTGCCAGCAGCCCCCCACGGGGAGGGACGAACACCGGGGAGCTGTTTTTT
NA,TRBV27,16,NA,TRBJ2-5,CASSLSPGQFKETQYF,TGTGCCAGCAGTTTAAGTCCGGGACAATTCAAGGAGACCCAGTACTTC
NA,TRBV11-2,13,NA,TRBJ2-1,CASSRQNYNEQFF,TGTGCCAGCAGCCGACAGAACTACAATGAGCAGTTCTTC
NA,TRBV5-1,16,NA,TRBJ2-3,CASSELQGFGADTQYF,TGCGCCAGCAGCGAACTACAGGGATTCGGGGCAGATACGCAGTATTTT
NA,TRBV10-3,13,TRBD1,TRBJ2-5,CAISETGGETQYF,TGTGCCATCAGTGAGACAGGGGGAGAGACCCAGTACTTC
few,TRBV9,14,NA,TRBJ2-3,CASSPLGQTDTQYF,TGTGCCAGCAGCCCACTCGGACAGACAGATACGCAGTATTTT
NA,TRBV5-1,16,TRBD1,TRBJ1-6,CASSLAGTGAGAPLHF,TGCGCCAGCAGCTTGGCCGGGACAGGGGCCGGGGCACCCCTCCACTTT
NA,TRBV11-2,16,NA,TRBJ1-1,CASSLLQGRGNTEAFF,TGTGCCAGCAGCCTCTTACAGGGTAGGGGGAACACTGAAGCTTTCTTT
NA,TRBV5-1,17,TRBD2,TRBJ2-5,CASRLTLAGGQEETQYF,TGCGCCAGCAGGCTAACCCTAGCGGGAGGGCAAGAGGAGACCCAGTACTTC
once,TRBV7-6,15,TRBD1,TRBJ2-3,CASSDRTGAPDTQYF,TGTGCCAGCAGCGATCGGACAGGGGCCCCAGATACGCAGTATTTT
NA,TRBV7-2,14,NA,TRBJ1-1,CASSPQTGNTEAFF,TGTGCCAGCAGCCCGCAAACAGGGAACACTGAAGCTTTCTTT
NA,TRBV19,19,NA,TRBJ2-2,CASSIPSRITGKNTGELFF,TGTGCCAGTAGTATCCCGTCGCGCATTACCGGGAAGAACACCGGGGAGCTGTTTTTT
NA,TRBV5-4,13,NA,TRBJ1-2,CASSLTGYYGYTF,TGTGCCAGCAGCTTGACAGGTTATTATGGCTACACCTTC
NA,TRBV6-2/TRBV6-3,15,NA,TRBJ2-1,CASSPMGYLWNEQFF,TGTGCCAGCAGTCCCATGGGCTATTTGTGGAATGAGCAGTTCTTC
NA,TRBV10-1,14,TRBD1,TRBJ2-2,CASSWDRSTGELFF,TGCGCCAGCAGTTGGGACAGGTCCACCGGGGAGCTGTTTTTT
few,TRBV10-1,17,NA,TRBJ2-1,CASSESRQVTNYNEQFF,TGCGCCAGCAGTGAGTCCCGACAGGTGACGAATTACAATGAGCAGTTCTTC
NA,TRBV12-5,15,NA,TRBJ2-5,CASGRRGGGQETQYF,TGTGCTAGTGGACGACGAGGGGGTGGACAAGAGACCCAGTACTTC
few,TRBV4-1,15,TRBD1,TRBJ1-4,CASSRTGTGIEKLFF,TGCGCCAGCAGCCGGACGGGGACAGGGATTGAAAAACTGTTTTTT
once,TRBV5-1,16,NA,TRBJ2-2,CASSLDAGANTGELFF,TGCGCCAGCAGCTTGGATGCAGGGGCTAACACCGGGGAGCTGTTTTTT
NA,TRBV4-1,20,TRBD1,TRBJ1-6,CASSQGLTGGGSSYNSPLHF,TGCGCCAGCAGCCAAGGGCTTACAGGGGGAGGCAGCTCCTATAATTCACCCCTCCACTTT
NA,TRBV11-3,13,NA,TRBJ1-2,CASSSDTWFGYTF,TGTGCCAGCAGCTCCGACACTTGGTTCGGCTACACCTTC
few,TRBV29-1,13,TRBD1,TRBJ2-1,CSVGQGAYNEQFF,TGCAGCGTTGGGCAGGGGGCCTACAATGAGCAGTTCTTC